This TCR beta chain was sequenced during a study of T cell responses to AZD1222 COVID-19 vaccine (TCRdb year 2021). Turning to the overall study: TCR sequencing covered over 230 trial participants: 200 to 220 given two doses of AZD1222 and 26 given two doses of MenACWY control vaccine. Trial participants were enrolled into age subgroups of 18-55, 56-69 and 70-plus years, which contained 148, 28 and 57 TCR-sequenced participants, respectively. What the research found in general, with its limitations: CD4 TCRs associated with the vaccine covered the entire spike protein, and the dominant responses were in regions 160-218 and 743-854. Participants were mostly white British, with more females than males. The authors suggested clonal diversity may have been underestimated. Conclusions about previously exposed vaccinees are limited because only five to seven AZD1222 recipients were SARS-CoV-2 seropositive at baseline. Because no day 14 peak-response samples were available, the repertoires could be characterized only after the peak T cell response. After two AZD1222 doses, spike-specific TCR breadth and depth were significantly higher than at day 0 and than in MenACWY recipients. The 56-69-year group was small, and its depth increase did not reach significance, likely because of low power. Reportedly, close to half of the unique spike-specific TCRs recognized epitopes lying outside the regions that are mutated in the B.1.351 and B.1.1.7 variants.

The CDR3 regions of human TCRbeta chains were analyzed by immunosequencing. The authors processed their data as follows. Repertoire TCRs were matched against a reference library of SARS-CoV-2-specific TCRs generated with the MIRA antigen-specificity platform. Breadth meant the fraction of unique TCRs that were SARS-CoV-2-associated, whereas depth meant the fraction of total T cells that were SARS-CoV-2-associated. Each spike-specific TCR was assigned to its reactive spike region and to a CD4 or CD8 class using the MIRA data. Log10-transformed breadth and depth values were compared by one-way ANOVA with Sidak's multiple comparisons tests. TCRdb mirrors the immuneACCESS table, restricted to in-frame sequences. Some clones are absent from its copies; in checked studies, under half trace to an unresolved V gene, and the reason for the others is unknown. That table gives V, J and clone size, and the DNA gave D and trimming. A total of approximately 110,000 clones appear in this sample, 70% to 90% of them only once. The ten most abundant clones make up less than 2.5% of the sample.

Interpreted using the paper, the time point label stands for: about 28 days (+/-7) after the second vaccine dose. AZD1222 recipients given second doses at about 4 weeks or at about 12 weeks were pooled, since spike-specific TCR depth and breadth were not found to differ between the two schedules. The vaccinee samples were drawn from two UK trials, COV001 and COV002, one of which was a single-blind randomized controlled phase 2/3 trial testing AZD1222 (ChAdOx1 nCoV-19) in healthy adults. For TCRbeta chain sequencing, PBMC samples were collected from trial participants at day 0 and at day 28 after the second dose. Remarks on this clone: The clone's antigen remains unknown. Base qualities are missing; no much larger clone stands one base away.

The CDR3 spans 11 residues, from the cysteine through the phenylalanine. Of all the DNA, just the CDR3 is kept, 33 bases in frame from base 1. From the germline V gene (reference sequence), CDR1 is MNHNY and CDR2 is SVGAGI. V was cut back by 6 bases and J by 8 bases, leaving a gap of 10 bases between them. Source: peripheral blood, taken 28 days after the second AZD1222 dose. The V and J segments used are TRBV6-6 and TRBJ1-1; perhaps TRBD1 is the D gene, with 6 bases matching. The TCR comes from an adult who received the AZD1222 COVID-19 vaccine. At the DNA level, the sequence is TGTGCCAGCAGAGCCGGGACAGAAGCTTTCTTT. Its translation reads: CASRAGTEAFF.